This TCR beta chain was sequenced in a study of OX40 agonist ivuxolimab in advanced cancers. Looking at the study overall: Of mixed ages from 23 to 79 and averaging roughly 64 years, the group was roughly 83% male.

Trimming shortened V by 6 bases and J by 0 bases, and 24 bases separated the two germline ends. CDR3 length equals 19 residues. Germline V CDR1 and CDR2: WNHNN, SYGVQD (reference sequence). Only in-frame clones appear in the TCRdb table, and some are missing; sequencing was by immunoSEQ multiplex PCR. The sample has some 90,000 clones; 80% to 90% are singletons. The clonotype was recovered from an adult with an advanced solid tumor such as melanoma, head and neck, liver or kidney cancer. The genes are TRBV10-1 and TRBJ2-1; possible D gene TRBD1, 6 bases. The sequences come from CD4+ or CD8+ T cells sorted from blood, collected in a trial of the OX40 agonist ivuxolimab. The CDR3 region is CASRRQSGGPKSSYNEQFF. CDR3 sequence (DNA): TGCGCCAGCAGGAGACAAAGTGGGGGCCCAAAGAGCTCCTACAATGAGCAGTTCTTC.